These 18 T cell receptor beta chains were sequenced from one sample in a study of blood T cell repertoires in COVID-19. TCRdb's table, derived via immunoSEQ multiplex PCR, lists solely in-frame clones and lacks some. The table includes fewer than 300,000 clones, less than 85% detected once. The sequencing input was peripheral blood. Receptors were obtained from a human donor with COVID-19, enrolled during active disease. The donor label of this sample is uncertain.

The chain links TRBV5-8 to TRBJ2-1, with D possibly matching TRBD1 (6 bases). This CDR3 region has 14 residues. Trimming pared 4 bases from V and 6 bases from J, leaving 14 bases between. The germline gives CDR1 SGHTS, CDR2 YDEGEE. In DNA form, the CDR3 reads TGTGCCAGCAGCCCGGACAGACTGCGCAATGAGCAGTTCTTC. Its protein product is CASSPDRLRNEQFF.

V usage is TRBV21-1 and J usage is TRBJ1-2; TRBD1 is taken as the D call from the table, unchecked against the DNA. TRBV21-1 has pseudogene status. CDR3 size: 16 residues. The CDR3 DNA follows: TGTGCCAGCAGCAAAAAGGGGGACGGTACTAACTATGGCTACACCTTC. Protein product: CASSKKGDGTNYGYTF.

The chain has TRBV28 and TRBJ1-3, with D perhaps TRBD1 (5 bases). This CDR3 spans 15 amino acids. CDR1 and CDR2 from the germline V gene are MDHEN and SYDVKM. Between the trimmed V and J ends, which lost 6 bases and 0 bases, there was a span of 12 bases. As DNA, the CDR3 is TGTGCCAGCAGCCCCTGGGGGGGCTCTGGAAACACCATATATTTT. Amino acids: CASSPWGGSGNTIYF. The entire variable domain, with the rest obtained from reference TRBV28 and TRBJ1-3, is as follows: DVKVTQSSRYLVKRTGEKVFLECVQDMDHENMFWYRQDPGLGLRLIYFSYDVKMKEKGDIPEGYSVSREKKERFSLILESASTNQTSMYLCASSPWGGSGNTIYFGEGSWLTVV.

The CDR3 loop reads CASSKGDRERSGANVLTF. The CDR3 DNA is TGTGCCAGCAGCAAAGGGGACAGGGAACGCTCTGGGGCCAACGTCCTGACTTTC. The rearrangement links TRBV21-1 to TRBJ2-6; TRBD1, the table's D call, was not compared with the DNA. TRBV21-1 is shown as a pseudogene. The CDR3 is made up of 18 amino acids.

The genes are TRBV28 and TRBJ2-7; possible D gene TRBD1, 6 bases. Germline CDR1 MDHEN, CDR2 SYDVKM. CDR3 size: 13 residues. V lost 5 bases and J lost 2, with 10 bases in between. The CDR3: CASSPPGAYEQYF. In nucleotides, the CDR3 is TGTGCCAGCAGTCCCCCAGGGGCCTACGAGCAGTACTTC.

This clone was counted between two and nine times. A much larger clone lies a single base off, so this may be a read error. Distinct nucleotide sequences in the sample also encode this CDR3. For the CDR3, the DNA is TGTGCCAGCAGCGTAGAGAGCTCTGGAAACACCATATATTTT. It translates to CASSVESSGNTIYF. The chain joins TRBV9 to TRBJ1-3; D unresolved. Trimming pared 0 bases from V and 0 bases from J, leaving 4 bases between. Looked up from germline, CDR1 is SGDLS and CDR2 is YYNGEE. CDR3 length: 14 residues.

The chain couples TRBV19 to TRBJ1-3; 8 nucleotides agree with TRBD1. Germline CDR1 and CDR2: LNHDA and SQIVND (reference sequence). Unmatched junction bases numbered 15, after V lost 6 bases and J lost 2 bases. This CDR3 is 18 amino acids long. For the CDR3, the DNA is TGTGCCAGTAGGGCCCGGACAGGGATGTCTAAAACTGGAAACACCATATATTTT. Amino acids: CASRARTGMSKTGNTIYF.

In the case of this clone: A read error may account for a junction end that differs from germline. The CDR3 loop is CASSPQRDILF. In nucleotides, the CDR3 is TGTGCCAGCTCACCACAGAGGGATATTCTCTTC. This chain uses TRBV18 with TRBJ1-2, with D unresolved. This CDR3 comprises 11 residues. Germline CDR1 and CDR2: KGHSH and LQKENI.

The gene calls are TRBV5-8 and TRBJ2-7, with D hard to call. CDR1 is SGHTS, CDR2 YDEGEE, per germline. The CDR3 spans 12 residues. The ends were cut back, 6 bases at V and 3 bases at J, with 10 bases in the middle. The CDR3 DNA sequence: TGTGCCAGCAACCGCCTAAGCTACGAGCAGTACTTC. As protein: CASNRLSYEQYF.

The CDR3: CASSLWGLAPQETQYF. As DNA, the CDR3 is TGTGCCAGCAGTCTCTGGGGACTAGCGCCACAAGAGACCCAGTACTTC. V and J are TRBV14 and TRBJ2-5; TRBD2 agrees at 10 bases. The junction had 9 bases not matched to a gene; V was cut back by 6 bases and J by 2 bases. From germline, CDR1 is SGHDN and CDR2 FVKESK. This CDR3 contains 16 residues.

The rearrangement joins TRBV6-1 to TRBJ1-4; D ambiguous. V was cut by 1 base and J by 7 bases, with 16 bases left in between. This CDR3 is 16 amino acids long. The germline CDR1 and CDR2 sequences are MNHNS and SASEGT. CDR3 sequence (DNA): TGTGCCAGCAGTGAAGTAGCTGGGTCTTCTCTTGAAAAACTGTTTTTT. Translated: CASSEVAGSSLEKLFF.

This chain connects TRBV27 to TRBJ2-1, with TRBD1 matching 9 bases. The CDR3 covers 15 residues. Germline CDR1 MNHEY, CDR2 SMNVEV (reference sequence). V was clipped by 4 bases and J by 9 bases; unmatched bases: 10. The CDR3 region is CASSSSGTGFGEQFF. The CDR3 DNA is TGTGCCAGCAGTTCCTCCGGGACAGGGTTTGGTGAGCAGTTCTTC.

The CDR3 DNA reads as TGTGCCAGCAGCTTGGGGGGGGGAGAGACCCAGTACTTC. This sequence encodes CASSLGGGETQYF. This rearrangement joins TRBV5-4 to TRBJ2-5; 7 bases fit TRBD2. The CDR3 contains 13 residues. CDR1 is SGHNT, CDR2 YYREEE, per germline (reference sequence). With 0 bases clipped from V and 4 bases from J, the junction kept 0 bases outside the gene matches.

This chain connects TRBV30 to TRBJ1-2; 7 bases agree with TRBD1. Germline values: CDR1 GTSNPN, CDR2 SVGIG (reference sequence). V lost 3 bases and J lost 7; bases outside the gene matches: 8. The CDR3 runs to 13 residues. Here the CDR3 reads CAWSLTGMGGYTF. The CDR3 DNA sequence: TGTGCCTGGAGCCTGACAGGGATGGGTGGCTACACCTTC.

The chain uses TRBV12-3 or TRBV12-4 and TRBJ2-1; weak D call: TRBD2 (6 bases). Trimming left V 3 bases short and J 6 bases short, with 9 bases between. The CDR3 is made up of 13 amino acids. The chain's CDR3 is CASSFDGSNEQFF. The CDR3 nucleotides read TGTGCCAGCAGTTTCGACGGGAGCAATGAGCAGTTCTTC.

This chain uses TRBV7-9 with TRBJ1-1; TRBD1 might be the D (6 bases). Deletions cut 3 bases from V and 5 bases from J, with 13 bases between. The CDR3 covers 14 residues. Germline V lookup: CDR1 SEHNR, CDR2 FQNEAQ (reference sequence). CDR3 amino acids: CASSFTGLSTEAFF. CDR3 sequence (DNA): TGTGCCAGCAGCTTTACAGGGTTGTCAACTGAAGCTTTCTTT.

The chain employs TRBV7-9 and TRBJ2-5; TRBD2 aligns across 7 bases. Germline V lookup: CDR1 SEHNR, CDR2 FQNEAQ (reference sequence). The CDR3 is made up of 16 amino acids. The V and J ends lost 5 bases and 7 bases, in that order; junction bases with no gene match: 16. CDR3 nucleotide sequence: TGTGCCAGCAGCCCTGGAGCGGGGAAGGCCCCAGGGACCCAGTACTTC. Its protein product is CASSPGAGKAPGTQYF.

This chain connects TRBV10-2 to TRBJ2-1, with 8 bases identical to TRBD1. The CDR3 has 13 amino acids. V lost 8 bases, J lost 9 bases, and 9 bases stayed unmatched. The germline CDR1 and CDR2 sequences are WSHSY and SAAADI. CDR3 in amino acids: CASGTGGRGEQFF. Written as DNA, the CDR3 is TGCGCCAGCGGAACAGGGGGGCGCGGTGAGCAGTTCTTC.